Listed below are T cell receptor beta chains from one sample, sequenced in a study of T cells in localized non-small cell lung cancer. Only in-frame clones appear in the TCRdb table, and some are missing; sequencing was by immunoSEQ multiplex PCR. The sample records about 78,000 clones, roughly 86% being singletons. Sequencing used peripheral blood, obtained before any cancer treatment. The receptors come from a man aged 40 to 75 with stage I lung adenocarcinoma. Both conserved end residues are part of each CDR3. The D gene is left open where the match is weak. The size entry is marked missing in some rows and otherwise reads once, few, many or a size class.

>TRBJ2-6|-|-|TRBV2
TGTGCCAGCAGGGACGTAAGGACAGTAGGGGCCAACGTCCTGACTTTC
CASRDVRTVGANVLTF
>TRBJ1-1|-|TRBD1|TRBV6-5
TGTGCCAGCAGGGACAGGGGGACTGAAGCTTTCTTT
CASRDRGTEAFF
>TRBJ2-2|-|-|TRBV2
TGTGCCAGCAGTGAGATGCCAGGGGGGTACACCGGGGAGCTGTTTTTT
CASSEMPGGYTGELFF
>TRBJ2-1|-|TRBD1|TRBV25-1
TGTGCCAGCAGTGGGGCACAGGGGTTTAGTGAGCAGTTCTTC
CASSGAQGFSEQFF
>TRBJ2-2|-|-|TRBV14
TGTGCCAGCAGCCAAGACTCGTGGACAGCCGGCACCGGGGAGCTGTTTTTT
CASSQDSWTAGTGELFF
>TRBJ1-5|once|-|TRBV21-1
TGTGCCAGCAGGAGAACGGGACAGGGGGCTGGTCAGCCCCAGCATTTT
CASRRTGQGAGQPQHF
>TRBJ2-3|-|-|TRBV5-4
TGTGCCAGCAGCTTGGCGGCTAGAAAGTATTTT
CASSLAARKYF
>TRBJ1-2|-|TRBD1|TRBV18
TGTGCCAGCTCAAGACAGGGTGGGGGCTACACCTTC
CASSRQGGGYTF
>TRBJ1-4|-|TRBD1|TRBV5-1
TGCGCCAGCAGCTTGGCCGGGGGACAGGGGGCTGAAAAACTGTTTTTT
CASSLAGGQGAEKLFF
>TRBJ2-1|-|TRBD2|TRBV19
TGTGCCAGTAGTATGGGGGGGGACTCCTACAATGAGCAGTTCTTC
CASSMGGDSYNEQFF
>TRBJ2-5|-|-|TRBV7-8
TGTGCCAGCAGCTTACTGGGCCAAGAGACCCAGTACTTC
CASSLLGQETQYF
>TRBJ2-5|-|-|TRBV9
TGTGCCAGCAGCGCGGGATTCCAAGAGACCCAGTACTTC
CASSAGFQETQYF
>TRBJ2-1|-|-|TRBV7-8
TGTGCCAGCACCTCTCCCCACGCAGGGCAGAGGAATGAGCAGTTCTTC
CASTSPHAGQRNEQFF
>TRBJ2-7|-|TRBD1|TRBV6-5
TGTGCCAGCAGGCGGACAGGAAACAGCTTAATTGAGCAGTACTTC
CASRRTGNSLIEQYF
>TRBJ1-5|-|-|TRBV2
TGTGCCAGCAGTGAAAGGCGGACAGAAAATCAGCCCCAGCATTTT
CASSERRTENQPQHF
>TRBJ2-3|-|-|TRBV19
TGTGCCAGTACGAGAGGACTCCGGGAAGGTACGCAGTATTTT
CASTRGLREGTQYF
>TRBJ2-7|-|TRBD2|TRBV30
TGTGCCTGGGCGGGACTAGATGGCTACGAGCAGTACTTC
CAWAGLDGYEQYF
>TRBJ1-1|few|-|TRBV5-5
TGTGCCAGCAGCATAGGACTGGGGAGCACTGAAGCTTTCTTT
CASSIGLGSTEAFF
>TRBJ2-1|-|-|TRBV5-1
TGCGCCAGCGGGGCAGGACCATCCTACAATGAGCAGTTCTTC
CASGAGPSYNEQFF
>TRBJ2-5|-|-|TRBV18
TGTGCCAGCTCACCTCCAGGGGAAGAGACCCAGTACTTC
CASSPPGEETQYF
>TRBJ1-2|-|TRBD1|TRBV19
TGTGCCAGTTGGATACCGGGACAGGGGCACTATGGCTACACCTTC
CASWIPGQGHYGYTF
>TRBJ1-2|few|TRBD1|TRBV9
TGTGCCAGCAGCGTAGATTTGGACAGGATTCATGGCTACACCTTC
CASSVDLDRIHGYTF
>TRBJ1-1|-|TRBD1|TRBV6-5
TGTGCCAGCAGTGGACAGGGCACTGAAGCTTTCTTT
CASSGQGTEAFF
>TRBJ1-1|-|TRBD1|TRBV19
TGTGCCAGTAGTATAGGGACAGGGAAGAACACTGAAGCTTTCTTT
CASSIGTGKNTEAFF
>TRBJ2-7|-|TRBD2|TRBV6-6
TGTGCCAGCAGTTACTCTGCTAGCGGGACCTACGAGCAGTACTTC
CASSYSASGTYEQYF
>TRBJ2-5|-|-|TRBV28
TGTGCCAGCAGTTTAGATAATGGGAACCAAGAGACCCAGTACTTC
CASSLDNGNQETQYF
>TRBJ2-1|-|TRBD2|TRBV7-9
TGTGCCAGCAGCGCGGGGGGAGCCTCCTACAATGAGCAGTTCTTC
CASSAGGASYNEQFF
>TRBJ2-7|-|-|TRBV29-1
TGCAGCGCCCACAGGGCTGGTGGCTACGAGCAGTACTTC
CSAHRAGGYEQYF
>TRBJ2-1|-|TRBD2|TRBV5-1
TGCGCCAGCAGCTTGGTAGCGCGGGGGGGCCAAAGAGAGCAGTTCTTC
CASSLVARGGQREQFF
>TRBJ1-2|once|-|TRBV6-6
TGTGCCAGCAGTTTTTCCCTTGGCAATGGCTACACCTTC
CASSFSLGNGYTF
>TRBJ2-7|-|-|TRBV6-5
TGTGCCAGCAGTTCCCCTAGCAGCTCCGGATCCTACGAGCAGTACTTC
CASSSPSSSGSYEQYF
>TRBJ2-6|-|TRBD2|TRBV7-9
TGTGCCAGCAGCCCGGGGGGGTTCCTCTCTGGGGCCAACGTCCTGACTTTC
CASSPGGFLSGANVLTF
>TRBJ2-2|-|-|TRBV7-2
TGTGCCAGCAGCCTCCAGCCCGCGTGGGGGGAGCTGTTTTTT
CASSLQPAWGELFF
>TRBJ2-1|-|TRBD2|TRBV30
TGTGCCTGGAGGGGACTAGCGGGAGGGCCTCACAATGAGCAGTTCTTC
CAWRGLAGGPHNEQFF
>TRBJ2-5|once|TRBD2|TRBV27
TGTGCCAGCAGTTTAAATGGGGGGGGGATCAGTCAAGAGACCCAGTACTTC
CASSLNGGGISQETQYF
>TRBJ2-4|-|-|TRBV6-6
TGTGCCAGCAGTCGTGTTCAAGCCAAAAACATTCAGTACTTC
CASSRVQAKNIQYF
>TRBJ2-5|-|-|TRBV6-5
TGTGCCAGCAGCGGACGGTTCCAAGAGACCCAGTACTTC
CASSGRFQETQYF
>TRBJ2-5|once|-|TRBV5-6
TGTGCCAGCAGCTTGGGTACGAAAAAGACCCAGTACTTC
CASSLGTKKTQYF
>TRBJ2-1|-|TRBD1|TRBV6-6
TGTGCCAGCAGTTACTCTGAGGGGGCCGATGAGCAGTTCTTC
CASSYSEGADEQFF
>TRBJ1-2|-|-|TRBV7-9
TGTGCCAGCAGCTTAAACGCAGCCCGATATGGCTACACCTTC
CASSLNAARYGYTF
>TRBJ2-2|-|TRBD2|TRBV19
TGTGCCAGTAGTATATCCGGGGGGTACACCGGGGAGCTGTTTTTT
CASSISGGYTGELFF
>TRBJ2-1|once|-|TRBV28
TGTGCCAGCAGCCGGGATCGGAGGGGGGGGACCTACAATGAGCAGTTCTTC
CASSRDRRGGTYNEQFF
>TRBJ2-1|-|-|TRBV27
TGTGCCAGCAGTTTTGGTTGGACAAATTCCTACAATGAGCAGTTCTTC
CASSFGWTNSYNEQFF
>TRBJ1-5|-|-|TRBV30
TGTGCCTGGAGTCCGACGGGATATAGCAATCAGCCCCAGCATTTT
CAWSPTGYSNQPQHF
>TRBJ2-3|-|-|TRBV7-3
TGTGCCAGCAGCTTAACTGGCGGGAGCACAGATACGCAGTATTTT
CASSLTGGSTDTQYF